This passage covers 30 T cell receptor beta chains from one sample sequenced in a study of T cells after yellow fever vaccination (dated by TCRdb to between 2019 and 2020). This specimen's treatment or condition label, interpreted: live attenuated yellow fever vaccine strain. Library generation was performed with 5' RACE. The sequencing machine was an Illumina HiSeq 2500. In TCRdb, the public reads were trimmed at Q25 with fastp and aligned with MiXCR, with productive beta chains retained. Rows with one shared CDR3 protein collapse into an entry with the most common genes and DNA. Present in this sample are some 560,000 distinct CDR3 sequences, roughly a sixth of which were seen just once. Roughly a sixth of the sample rests with the top ten. This specimen consisted of PBMCs, obtained roughly 5 days after the first yellow fever vaccination. The receptors shown here come from a man between 18 and 29 years old who received the YFV17D yellow fever vaccine.

This clonotype was recorded a few times. The V gene is TRBV7-2, the J gene TRBJ2-7, with 13 bases lining up with TRBD2. V dropped 3 bases and J dropped 6; count of bases not matched to a gene: 8. Germline CDR1 is SGHTA and CDR2 is FQGNSA. This CDR3 has 16 residues. The CDR3 spells CASSLGLAGPASEQYF. The CDR3 DNA reads TGTGCCAGCAGCTTGGGACTAGCGGGGCCTGCTTCCGAGCAGTACTTC.

The table lists this clonotype with a few counts. This sequence joins TRBV29-1 and TRBJ1-4; D is unclear. V lost 6 bases, J lost 0 bases, and 11 bases lay in between. In germline, CDR1 is SQVTM, CDR2 ANQGSEA. This CDR3 is built from 14 residues. The DNA of the CDR3 is TGCAGCGTCTTGGACCTCGCAACTAATGAAAAACTGTTTTTT. This sequence encodes CSVLDLATNEKLFF.

In its sample, this clonotype was seen many times. The chain has TRBV28 and TRBJ2-7; unclear D gene. The V end lost 5 bases, the J end lost 0 bases, and 8 bases lay between the germline ends. The germline V gene encodes CDR1 MDHEN and CDR2 SYDVKM. The CDR3 length is 13 residues. The CDR3 loop reads CASSPGSSYEQYV. CDR3 DNA sequence: TGTGCCAGCAGTCCAGGTAGCTCCTACGAGCAGTACGTC.

This clonotype turned up a few times. This rearrangement joins TRBV24-1 to TRBJ2-5, with D perhaps matching TRBD2 (5 bases). Germline CDR1 and CDR2: KGHDR and SFDVKD. Trimming left V 4 bases short and J 5 bases short, with 13 bases between. The CDR3 length is 14 residues. The chain's CDR3 is CATSDPSGGETQYF. CDR3 bases: TGTGCCACCAGTGACCCCTCCGGCGGGGAGACCCAGTACTTC.

There are a few counts of this clonotype. The V call is TRBV7-2, the J call TRBJ2-1, with D perhaps TRBD1 (5 bases). Germline values: CDR1 SGHTA, CDR2 FQGNSA. CDR3 length: 16 residues. V lost 5 bases and J lost 3, with 17 bases in between. The CDR3 nucleotides read TGTGCCAGCAGCCTCGGACAAGCGAAAATCTACAATGAGCAGTTCTTC. Amino acids: CASSLGQAKIYNEQFF.

Only a few counts were recorded for this clonotype. This chain joins TRBV6-1 and TRBJ2-2; D is possibly TRBD2 (5 bases). This CDR3 region has 12 residues. V was pared by 7 bases and J by 7 bases, with 10 bases between. CDR1 and CDR2 (germline): MNHNS, SASEGT. This CDR3 reads CASIREHGELFF. CDR3 sequence (DNA): TGTGCCAGCATCCGGGAACACGGGGAGCTGTTTTTT.

The chain has TRBV19 and TRBJ2-3, with D maybe TRBD1 (5 bases). Trimming left V 3 bases short and J 0 bases short, with 7 bases between. The CDR3 covers 14 residues. Germline loops: CDR1 LNHDA, CDR2 SQIVND (reference sequence). DNA for the CDR3: TGTGCCAGTAGTATGGGGCCTAGCACAGATACGCAGTATTTT. This sequence encodes CASSMGPSTDTQYF.

This clonotype turned up a few times. This CDR3 reads CASSVAGGSDTQYF. In DNA, the CDR3 is TGTGCCAGCAGTGTTGCGGGGGGCTCGGATACGCAGTATTTT. V and J are TRBV6-4 and TRBJ2-3, with 8 bases fitting TRBD2. Germline trimming cut 4 bases from V and 6 bases from J; bases unmatched to any gene: 6. Germline V gene sequence: CDR1 MRHNA, CDR2 SNTAGT. The CDR3 length is 14 residues.

This chain links TRBV19 with TRBJ2-6; no clear D gene. The V gene lost 3 bases and the J gene lost 0 bases, with 12 bases spanning the gap. CDR3 size: 17 residues. Germline V CDR1 and CDR2: LNHDA, SQIVND (reference sequence). As DNA, the CDR3 is TGTGCCAGTAGTATGGCAGCGATTTTCTCTGGGGCCAACGTCCTGACTTTC. Encoded protein: CASSMAAIFSGANVLTF.

The chain employs TRBV28 and TRBJ2-7; 8 bases line up with TRBD1. Germline V lookup: CDR1 MDHEN, CDR2 SYDVKM. The CDR3 extends over 15 amino acids. The V gene end was trimmed by 3 bases and the J gene end by 5 bases; junction bases not matched to a gene: 9. The chain's CDR3 is CASSFPGTGLHEQYF. As DNA, the CDR3 is TGTGCCAGCAGTTTCCCGGGGACAGGTCTTCACGAGCAGTACTTC.

This clonotype was seen more than once but under ten times. The genes are TRBV20-1 and TRBJ2-2; no firm D call. This CDR3 spans 12 amino acids. Trimming took off 4 bases at V and 2 bases at J, with 5 bases between the two ends. Germline V gene lookup returns CDR1 DFQATT and CDR2 SNEGSKA (reference sequence). Here the CDR3 reads CSANTNTGELFF. The CDR3 DNA reads TGCAGTGCTAATACCAACACCGGGGAGCTGTTTTTT.

In its sample, this clonotype was seen a few times. The rearrangement uses TRBV4-1 and TRBJ2-5; TRBD2 matches at 7 bases. The germline CDR1 and CDR2 sequences are MGHRA and YSYEKL. Losses at the gene ends were 1 base for V and 0 bases for J; bases not matched to a gene: 8. This CDR3 has 17 amino acids. The CDR3 region is CASSQGRGRTNQETQYF. For the CDR3, the DNA is TGCGCCAGCAGCCAAGGGCGGGGGAGAACGAACCAAGAGACCCAGTACTTC.

The J gene is TRBJ1-1, the V gene TRBV29-1; D perhaps matches TRBD1 (5 bases). CDR3 length: 12 amino acids. Trimming left V 5 bases short and J 0 bases short, with 7 bases between. CDR1 and CDR2 (germline): SQVTM, ANQGSEA. CDR3 DNA: TGCAGCGTTCACAGGATGAACACTGAAGCTTTCTTT. It encodes CSVHRMNTEAFF.

The chain uses TRBV12-3 or TRBV12-4 and TRBJ2-2, with D unresolved. The CDR3 loop spans 16 amino acids. Trimming left V 3 bases short and J 2 bases short, with 13 bases between. The DNA for the CDR3 is TGTGCCAGCAGTTTGATGGCGCTTTTAAACACCGGGGAGCTGTTTTTT. Its translation: CASSLMALLNTGELFF.

V is TRBV18 and J is TRBJ2-5, with D possibly TRBD2 on 5 matching bases. Per germline, CDR1 KGHSH and CDR2 LQKENI. With 2 bases removed from V and 4 bases from J, the gap between germline ends came to 11 bases. This CDR3 is built from 14 residues. CDR3 residues: CASSPWEILETQYF. The CDR3 coding sequence is TGTGCCAGCTCACCATGGGAGATTCTAGAGACCCAGTACTTC. Supplemented by reference TRBV18 and TRBJ2-5, the full variable domain reads NAGVMQNPRHLVRRRGQEARLRCSPMKGHSHVYWYRQLPEEGLKFMVYLQKENIIDESGMPKERFSAEFPKEGPSILRIQQVVRGDSAAYFCASSPWEILETQYFGPGTRLLVL.

This clonotype was counted between two and nine times. The rearrangement uses TRBV28 and TRBJ2-5; D possibly matches TRBD1 or TRBD2 (5 bases each). Germline CDR1 and CDR2: MDHEN and SYDVKM. The CDR3 is 14 amino acids. Trimming left V 3 bases short and J 3 bases short, with 11 bases between. DNA of the CDR3: TGTGCCAGCAGTTTGAGGGGATTGAAAGAGACCCAGTACTTC. It codes for CASSLRGLKETQYF. The full variable domain, completed using reference TRBV28 and TRBJ2-5, is DVKVTQSSRYLVKRTGEKVFLECVQDMDHENMFWYRQDPGLGLRLIYFSYDVKMKEKGDIPEGYSVSREKKERFSLILESASTNQTSMYLCASSLRGLKETQYFGPGTRLLVL.

A few counts support this clonotype. The genes are TRBV12-3 or TRBV12-4 and TRBJ2-5; D could derive from TRBD1 or TRBD2 (5 bases each). This CDR3 comprises 15 residues. V dropped 3 bases and J dropped 3 bases, with 14 bases sitting between them. The CDR3: CASSFNLGREETQYF. The CDR3 region has the DNA TGTGCCAGCAGTTTTAATTTGGGACGTGAAGAGACCCAGTACTTC.

This clonotype was seen a handful of times. V is TRBV28 and J is TRBJ1-2; 7 bases match TRBD1. Trimming at V came to 6 bases and at J to 8 bases, leaving 12 bases not matched to a gene. The length of the CDR3 is 14 residues. The germline V gene has CDR1 MDHEN and CDR2 SYDVKM. The CDR3 protein is CASRGGDRVRGYTF. CDR3 DNA: TGTGCCAGCAGGGGGGGTGACAGGGTTCGAGGCTACACCTTC.

Only a few counts were recorded for this clonotype. The V gene is TRBV28, the J gene TRBJ2-2; either TRBD1 or TRBD2 may supply D (6 bases each). The CDR3 extends over 16 amino acids. The V end was cut by 1 base, the J end by 2 bases, with 11 bases between. Germline values: CDR1 MDHEN, CDR2 SYDVKM. In DNA form, the CDR3 reads TGTGCCAGCAGTTTATACGGGGGCCTAAACACCGGGGAGCTGTTTTTT. This encodes CASSLYGGLNTGELFF.

This clonotype was seen ten or more times. The V and J genes are TRBV27 and TRBJ1-1; no reliable D call. V was trimmed by 3 bases and J by 0 bases, leaving 5 bases between them. Germline CDR1 MNHEY, CDR2 SMNVEV (reference sequence). This CDR3 is 13 amino acids long. The CDR3 loop reads CASSLSMNTEAFF. CDR3 DNA sequence: TGTGCCAGCAGTTTGAGCATGAACACTGAAGCTTTCTTT.

The V call is TRBV12-3 or TRBV12-4, the J call TRBJ2-3, with D possibly TRBD2 on 5 matching bases. V was pared by 3 bases and J by 5 bases, with 12 bases between. The CDR3 runs to 14 residues. The DNA of the CDR3 is TGTGCCAGCAGTTTTGGGAGACCCAGAGATACGCAGTATTTT. This sequence encodes CASSFGRPRDTQYF.

This chain links TRBV20-1 with TRBJ1-1; 7 nucleotides align to TRBD1. V lost 0 bases and J lost 1; bases outside the gene matches: 2. In germline, CDR1 is DFQATT, CDR2 SNEGSKA (reference sequence). The CDR3 is 14 amino acids. The CDR3 is CSARDWDRNTEAFF. CDR3 coding DNA: TGCAGTGCTAGAGATTGGGACAGGAACACTGAAGCTTTCTTT.

This clonotype was recorded at least ten times. Written as DNA, the CDR3 is TGTGCCAGCAGCCCGGGGGGGGGCACCGGGGAGCTGTTTTTT. Protein: CASSPGGGTGELFF. This chain uses TRBV12-3 or TRBV12-4 with TRBJ2-2; 8 nucleotides line up with TRBD2. There are 14 residues in the CDR3. V lost 6 bases and J lost 4; bases outside the gene matches: 4.

Only a few counts were recorded for this clonotype. This chain uses TRBV4-1 with TRBJ2-5; D not certain. Between the trimmed V and J ends, which lost 5 bases and 0 bases, there was a span of 13 bases. Germline values: CDR1 MGHRA, CDR2 YSYEKL. The CDR3 runs to 15 residues. The CDR3 is CASSSSPRYQETQYF. The CDR3 DNA reads as TGCGCCAGCAGCTCCAGCCCTAGGTACCAAGAGACCCAGTACTTC.

The chain uses TRBV11-2 and TRBJ2-1; TRBD2 might be the D (7 bases). V gave up 7 bases and J gave up 4 bases, with 17 bases separating them. Germline V gives CDR1 SGHAT, CDR2 FQNNGV. CDR3 size: 15 residues. The CDR3 DNA is TGTGCCAGCACCCAAGGGGGGGGGTATTACAATGAGCAGTTCTTC. Amino acid sequence: CASTQGGGYYNEQFF. Together with reference TRBV11-2 and TRBJ2-1, the CDR3 gives the full variable domain: EAGVAQSPRYKIIEKRQSVAFWCNPISGHATLYWYQQILGQGPKLLIQFQNNGVVDDSQLPKDRFSAERLKGVDSTLKIQPAKLEDSAVYLCASTQGGGYYNEQFFGPGTRLTVL.

The CDR3 is CASSQRGGASLKEKLFF. CDR3 bases: TGCGCCAGCAGCCAGCGAGGGGGCGCATCGCTGAAGGAAAAACTGTTTTTT. This sequence joins TRBV4-1 and TRBJ1-4; 7 bases fit TRBD1. Per the germline V gene, CDR1 is MGHRA and CDR2 is YSYEKL. The trim removed 3 bases at V and 8 bases at J, leaving 15 bases unmatched. The CDR3 is 17 residues long.

This chain uses TRBV10-2 with TRBJ1-1; unclear D gene. The V and J ends lost 1 base and 6 bases respectively, with 12 bases between them. Germline V gives CDR1 WSHSY, CDR2 SAAADI. The CDR3 runs to 14 residues. CDR3 region: CASSEYFGRPEAFF. DNA of the CDR3: TGCGCCAGCAGTGAGTATTTTGGTAGGCCTGAAGCTTTCTTT.

V usage is TRBV7-6 and J usage is TRBJ1-5; D gene uncertain. The CDR3 consists of 17 residues. V lost 0 bases to trimming and J lost 7 bases, with 19 bases between them. The germline V gene has CDR1 SGHVS and CDR2 FNYEAQ. CDR3 in amino acids: CASSLATYETTGQPQHF. The CDR3 nucleotides read TGTGCCAGCAGCTTAGCGACCTACGAAACTACGGGGCAGCCCCAGCATTTT.

The J gene is TRBJ2-1, the V gene TRBV7-2; no reliable D call. V was pared by 0 bases and J by 6 bases, with 12 bases between. CDR3 length equals 15 residues. Looked up from germline, CDR1 is SGHTA and CDR2 is FQGNSA. The CDR3: CASSLAFWNVNEQFF. The CDR3 nucleotides read TGTGCCAGCAGCTTAGCTTTTTGGAATGTCAATGAGCAGTTCTTC.

The V call is TRBV18, the J call TRBJ2-3, with 12 bases matching TRBD2. Germline V gene lookup returns CDR1 KGHSH and CDR2 LQKENI. CDR3 size: 17 residues. With 3 bases clipped from V and 4 bases from J, the junction kept 8 bases outside the gene matches. Here the CDR3 DNA reads TGTGCCAGCTCACCCCTCGCCCTAGCGGGGGGGCCAGATACGCAGTATTTT. It encodes CASSPLALAGGPDTQYF.